This TCR beta chain stems from a study of CD8+CD57+ T cells in acquired aplastic anemia. Study overall: On average, sorted CD4+ and CD8+ cells gave approximately 3.5 ug of DNA. Findings and limits, study-wide: Overlap between patients and controls comprised almost 30 CD8+ CDR3 sequences. Controls did not differ significantly from patients in CD8+ Simpson's diversity.

Many counts were recorded for this clonotype. Its cognate antigen is unknown. The use of genomic DNA as template underpinned the TCR beta VDJ and CDR3 profiling. MiXCR was run by TCRdb on the reads, yielding one entry per CDR3 protein. The sample includes about 160,000 distinct CDR3 sequences, 40% to 60% of them seen just once. The CDR3 runs 15 residues. The V gene's germline CDR1 is SGDLS and CDR2 YYNGEE. Deletions cut 4 bases from V and 10 bases from J, with 18 bases between. CD8+CD57+ cell expansion, shown by flow cytometry, had occurred in the patients selected for sequencing. Every patient was diagnosed with severe acquired aplastic anemia.

The specimen was sorted CD4+, CD8+, or CD8+CD57+ T cells (not recorded which) from PBMCs. This receptor was taken from a human donor with aplastic anemia. The gene calls are TRBV9 and TRBJ1-6, with D unresolved. Written as DNA, the CDR3 is TGTGCCAGCAGCCTCCTGAATCGGGCGGGCTCACCCCTCCACTTT. Translating it yields CASSLLNRAGSPLHF.